This is a list of T cell receptor beta chains from one sample in a study of CD4 T cells in relation to SARS-CoV-2 and coronaviruses. This table comes from immunoSEQ multiplex PCR, and its TCRdb copy is limited to in-frame clones, with some not included. The sample records tens of thousands of clones, over 75% being singletons. The sample consisted of memory CD4+ T cells from PBMCs. These receptors were taken from an adult with COVID-19. Each CDR3 is given with its conserved first and last residue. The D gene is left open where the match is weak. Size values are once, few and many counts, or a class for expanded clones, and some rows have none.

v_gene | d_gene | abundance | CDR3aa
TRBV7-6 | TRBD1 | . | CASSPTTDWTGGETQYF
TRBV12-3/TRBV12-4 | . | . | CASSFVAPGELFF
TRBV6-2/TRBV6-3 | . | . | CASSPDRLSNQPQHF
TRBV2 | . | . | CASSGEGETQYF
TRBV4-1 | . | few | CASSQVARKPGAKNIQYF
TRBV7-9 | . | . | CASRKLGGSGELFF
TRBV6-5 | . | . | CASSYTDVTHNEQFF
TRBV5-6 | . | . | CASSLGRYSGANVLTF
TRBV9 | . | . | CASSVDGSQETQYF
TRBV7-8 | . | . | CASSSEHPDNEQFF
TRBV3-1/TRBV3-2 | TRBD2 | . | CASSQRTSGSGTGELFF
TRBV7-2 | . | . | CASSLQETQYF
TRBV5-1 | . | . | CASSLSASAATNEKLFF
TRBV5-1 | . | . | CASTRAMGAETQYF
TRBV5-5 | . | . | CASSLGTMGELFF
TRBV6-2/TRBV6-3 | TRBD1 | . | CASSFPLRGQGLTEVYEQYF
TRBV28 | . | . | CASSLYPTNSPLHF
TRBV5-1 | . | . | CASSLSQANTGELFF
TRBV7-9 | . | . | CASSRGGLNEQYF
TRBV2 | . | . | CASGLDLYEQYF
TRBV7-9 | TRBD1 | . | CASSPLDRGLEKLFF
TRBV18 | TRBD2 | . | CASSANAVAGEQFF
TRBV19 | TRBD1 | . | CASGGQGRTEAFF
TRBV7-2 | . | . | CASSLVFQETQYF
TRBV6-5 | . | . | CASSGYTGELFF
TRBV2 | TRBD1 | . | CASSNDRGLYNEQFF
TRBV3-1/TRBV3-2 | . | once | CASSLLGAANKYQETQYF
TRBV19 | . | . | CASSIEQGVAGELFF
TRBV28 | . | . | CASIQGRMGYKDQPQHF
TRBV7-8 | . | . | CASSLKFQETQYF
TRBV18 | . | . | CASSPSGGGNSPLHF
TRBV5-4 | TRBD1 | . | CASSLARTGHETQYF
TRBV28 | TRBD1 | . | CASSHLGGGQGALGEQFF
TRBV7-9 | TRBD1 | . | CASSLHGTGGDIQYF
TRBV10-3 | . | . | CAISERGKTDTQYF
TRBV9 | TRBD1 | . | CASSANRGGMNTEAFF